The 21 T cell receptor beta chains below were found in one sample sequenced in a study of identical twins. TCRdb ran MiXCR on the 5' RACE reads and lists one entry per CDR3 protein. This table has some 1,600,000 distinct CDR3 sequences, under 35% appearing once. The sample taken for sequencing was cord blood. These receptors all come from a newborn girl in good health.

The rearrangement joins TRBV2 to TRBJ2-7; 8 positions agree with TRBD2. Germline V CDR1 and CDR2: SNHLY, FYNNEI. V lost 7 bases and J lost 5; bases outside the gene matches: 13. There are 15 residues in the CDR3. The chain's CDR3 is CASTIARGGLNEQYF. For the CDR3, the DNA is TGTGCCAGCACCATCGCACGGGGGGGCCTTAACGAGCAGTACTTC.

This clonotype came up a few times. This chain links TRBV10-3 with TRBJ2-5; D possibly matches TRBD1 or TRBD2 (5 bases each). Germline CDR1 and CDR2: ENHRY and SYGVKD. Trimming pared 2 bases from V and 11 bases from J, leaving 21 bases between. CDR3 size: 15 residues. In DNA form, the CDR3 reads TGTGCCATCAGTGAGGGGAGAAGGGGTTACAATGAGCAGTACTTC. This gives the protein CAISEGRRGYNEQYF.

This clonotype was seen a few times. CDR3 amino acids: CASSRRSGSNEKLFF. The CDR3 DNA follows: TGTGCCAGCAGCCGGAGGTCGGGCAGTAATGAAAAACTGTTTTTT. This chain connects TRBV7-2 to TRBJ1-4; no reliable D call. The V end was cut by 5 bases, the J end by 4 bases, with 14 bases between. The CDR3 totals 15 residues. Germline CDR1 SGHTA, CDR2 FQGNSA.

The genes are TRBV29-1 and TRBJ2-4; TRBD2 might be the D (6 bases). TRBJ2-7 explains the end of the DNA better; the J call may be wrong. The germline gives CDR1 SQVTM, CDR2 ANQGSEA. This CDR3 comprises 12 residues. The CDR3 nucleotides read TGCAGCGTTGACAGGGAGGAATACGAGCAGTACTTC. Translation: CSVDREEYEQYF.

This clonotype came up once. The gene calls are TRBV5-1 and TRBJ2-2; 10 bases are a match to TRBD2. The CDR3 length is 16 residues. The V gene's germline CDR1 is SGHRS and CDR2 YFSETQ. V was pared by 2 bases and J by 3 bases, with 4 bases of the junction left unmatched. The CDR3 loop is CASSLLSGRDTGELFF. The CDR3, as DNA: TGCGCCAGCAGCTTACTCAGCGGGAGGGACACCGGGGAGCTGTTTTTT.

This clonotype turned up a few times. V and J are TRBV10-2 and TRBJ2-5; TRBD2 matches at 9 bases. Germline assignment: CDR1 WSHSY and CDR2 SAAADI. The CDR3 has 14 amino acids. The junction had 5 bases not matched to a gene; V was cut back by 8 bases and J by 1 base. The CDR3: CASAGGTSQETQYF. CDR3 coding DNA: TGCGCCAGCGCGGGAGGGACCTCCCAAGAGACCCAGTACTTC.

The sample holds a few counts of this clonotype. Mismatch with germline at one junction end may stem from a read error. The chain combines TRBV10-3 with TRBJ1-5; no reliable D call. CDR1 is ENHRY, CDR2 SYGVKD, per germline. This CDR3 spans 13 amino acids. Here the CDR3 reads CAISGGSNKPQHF. CDR3 coding DNA: TGTGCCATCAGTGGAGGTAGCAATAAGCCCCAGCATTTT.

This clonotype was counted many times. The chain has TRBV6-5 and TRBJ2-3; the D is unclear. The CDR3 has 11 residues. Trimming cost V 6 bases and J 3 bases, with 4 bases left between them. CDR1 and CDR2 from the germline V gene are MNHEY and SVGAGI. The CDR3 nucleotides read TGTGCCAGCAGACAGACAGATACGCAGTATTTT. Translating gives CASRQTDTQYF.

The genes are TRBV30 and TRBJ2-3, with no clear D. CDR1 is GTSNPN, CDR2 SVGIG, per germline (reference sequence). This CDR3 is 11 amino acids long. V lost 4 bases and J lost 3, with 5 bases in between. CDR3: CAWTQTDTQYF. Written as DNA, the CDR3 is TGTGCCTGGACTCAAACAGATACGCAGTATTTT. The complete variable domain, with remaining parts taken from reference TRBV30 and TRBJ2-3, reads SQTIHQWPATLVQPVGSPLSLECTVEGTSNPNLYWYRQAAGRGLQLLFYSVGIGQISSEVPQNLSASRPQDRQFILSSKKLLLSDSGFYLCAWTQTDTQYFGPGTRLTVL.

This chain uses TRBV7-9 with TRBJ1-2; D gene uncertain. The V end lost 0 bases, the J end lost 7 bases, and 12 bases lay between the germline ends. In germline, CDR1 is SEHNR, CDR2 FQNEAQ (reference sequence). The CDR3 runs 14 residues. In nucleotides, the CDR3 is TGTGCCAGCAGCTTAGCTCAGGTGCCTTTTGGCTACACCTTC. This translates into CASSLAQVPFGYTF.

V usage is TRBV3-1 and J usage is TRBJ1-6, with D unresolved. The length of the CDR3 is 12 residues. CDR1 and CDR2 (germline): LGHDT, YNNKEL (reference sequence). Trimming stripped 11 bases from V and 8 bases from J, with 13 bases between. The CDR3 loop reads CAGYPLDSPLHF. CDR3 coding DNA: TGTGCCGGATACCCCTTAGATTCACCCCTCCACTTT.

There are a few counts of this clonotype. The chain is built from TRBV27 and TRBJ2-7; 8 bases map to TRBD1. The J call may be incorrect, as the DNA end agrees better with TRBJ2-5. The germline V gene has CDR1 MNHEY and CDR2 SMNVEV (reference sequence). The length of the CDR3 is 15 residues. The CDR3 spells CASSLSPTGVVTQYF. The CDR3 nucleotides are TGTGCCAGCAGTTTATCCCCGACAGGGGTGGTGACCCAGTACTTC.

As to this clonotype: At one end, the junction sequence differs from germline, possibly due to a read error. The rearrangement links TRBV29-1 to TRBJ2-4, with a weak D call TRBD1 (6 bases). CDR3 length equals 12 residues. Looked up from germline, CDR1 is SQVTM and CDR2 is ANQGSEA. As DNA, the CDR3 is TGCAGCGTTGAGAGGGGGAGCTACGAGCAGGACTTC. It translates to CSVERGSYEQDF.

The CDR3 protein is CASSEALLAGYQETQYF. DNA for the CDR3: TGTGCCAGCAGTGAAGCGCTTCTAGCGGGGTACCAAGAGACCCAGTACTTC. The chain links TRBV2 to TRBJ2-5, with TRBD2 identical over 9 bases. The V gene's germline CDR1 is SNHLY and CDR2 FYNNEI. This CDR3 has 17 residues. J lost 0 bases, V lost 0 bases, and 5 bases had no gene match.

The chain combines TRBV5-1 with TRBJ1-1, with a tentative D call TRBD1 (5 bases). The CDR3 is made up of 12 amino acids. CDR1 is SGHRS, CDR2 YFSETQ, per germline. Trimming left V 0 bases short and J 10 bases short, with 10 bases between. The CDR3 sequence: CASSLGGLRAFF. For the CDR3, the DNA is TGCGCCAGCAGCTTGGGGGGACTCCGAGCTTTCTTT. The variable domain in full, with the rest retrieved from reference TRBV5-1 and TRBJ1-1, is KAGVTQTPRYLIKTRGQQVTLSCSPISGHRSVSWYQQTPGQGLQFLFEYFSETQRNKGNFPGRFSGRQFSNSRSEMNVSTLELGDSALYLCASSLGGLRAFFGQGTRLTVV.

The V call is TRBV2, the J call TRBJ1-2; D is undetermined. Germline V lookup: CDR1 SNHLY, CDR2 FYNNEI. The ends were cut back, 1 base at V and 4 bases at J, with 7 bases in the middle. There are 13 residues in the CDR3. The CDR3 DNA reads TGTGCCAGCAGTGAAGGGGCAGGCTATGGCTACACCTTC. Residues: CASSEGAGYGYTF.

The chain couples TRBV29-1 to TRBJ2-5; TRBD2 might be the D (7 bases). CDR1 SQVTM and CDR2 ANQGSEA come from the germline V gene. Trimming took 4 bases from V and 4 from J, leaving 10 bases between them. The CDR3 consists of 12 residues. The CDR3 coding sequence is TGCAGCGTTGCGGGGGGCCGAGAGACCCAGTACTTC. It is translated as CSVAGGRETQYF.

This clonotype was seen a few times. Relative to the germline gene, one junction end is altered; a read error may explain this. The chain has TRBV15 and TRBJ2-7, with D tentatively TRBD1 (6 bases). The CDR3 has 16 amino acids. The germline V gene has CDR1 LNHNV and CDR2 YYDKDF (reference sequence). The CDR3 sequence: CANSRDLDSSYYEQYF. In DNA, the CDR3 is TGTGCCAACAGCAGAGATCTGGACAGCTCATACTACGAGCAGTACTTC.

J is TRBJ2-1 and V is TRBV20-1; a weak D match, TRBD2 (5 bases). The V end lost 3 bases, the J end lost 2 bases, and 8 bases lay between the germline ends. This CDR3 comprises 13 residues. Germline V gene data show CDR1 as DFQATT and CDR2 as SNEGSKA (reference sequence). As DNA, the CDR3 is TGCAGTGCTAGCGGGAAAGCCTACAATGAGCAGTTCTTC. This gives the protein CSASGKAYNEQFF.

The chain is built from TRBV12-3 or TRBV12-4 and TRBJ2-5; 12 bases match TRBD2. J was trimmed by 1 base and V by 4 bases; bases with no gene match: 4. The CDR3 spans 16 residues. CDR3 DNA: TGTGCCAGCAGTTCAGGACTAGCGGGGACCCAAGAGACCCAGTACTTC. This gives the protein CASSSGLAGTQETQYF.

V and J are TRBV5-1 and TRBJ2-7; 7 nucleotides line up with TRBD2. The CDR3 spans 14 residues. Germline V gene data show CDR1 as SGHRS and CDR2 as YFSETQ. With 2 bases clipped from V and 6 bases from J, the junction kept 8 bases outside the gene matches. The CDR3 nucleotides are TGCGCCAGCAGCTTACGAGCGGGAAACCTCGAGCAGTACTTC. Protein product: CASSLRAGNLEQYF.